The clone carrying this T cell receptor (beta chain) was counted between two and nine times. One entry per CDR3 protein results from TCRdb running MiXCR on the 5' RACE reads. This sample yields about 60,000 distinct CDR3 sequences, of which roughly 30% are seen a single time; approximately 2.2% belongs to the top ten. The V gene lost 7 bases and the J gene lost 0 bases, with 18 bases spanning the gap. The CDR3 contains 15 residues. Germline V CDR1 and CDR2: SQVTM, ANQGSEA. This chain joins TRBV29-1 and TRBJ1-1, with unresolved D. The sequence was collected from a female donor with breast cancer. The source material was tumor-infiltrating naive CD4+ T cells sorted from the breast tumor. Subset here: naive CD4+ T cells, CD4+CD45RA+CD25-. The CDR3 here is CSARAGWGMNTEAFF. In DNA form, the CDR3 reads TGCAGCGCCCGGGCGGGTTGGGGTATGAACACTGAAGCTTTCTTT.